Below, 5 T cell receptor beta chains from the same sample are listed, as sequenced in a study of blood T cell repertoires in COVID-19. Only in-frame clones appear in the TCRdb table, and some are missing; sequencing was by immunoSEQ multiplex PCR. The sample has 130,000 to 150,000 clones, about 76% seen once. Sequencing used peripheral blood. Receptors were obtained from a man older than 75 with acute or convalescent COVID-19.

This clone was recorded once. The rearrangement uses TRBV2 and TRBJ1-2; no reliable D call. The V end lost 1 base, the J end lost 2 bases, and 11 bases lay between the germline ends. The CDR3 is 15 amino acids. From germline, CDR1 is SNHLY and CDR2 FYNNEI. The CDR3 loop is CASSEGPIQNYGYTF. The CDR3, as DNA: TGTGCCAGCAGTGAAGGTCCGATACAAAACTATGGCTACACCTTC.

The rearrangement joins TRBV7-2 to TRBJ1-5, with no clear D. Trimming pared 2 bases from V and 5 bases from J, leaving 7 bases between. This CDR3 is 13 amino acids long. The germline gives CDR1 SGHTA, CDR2 FQGNSA. CDR3 sequence reads: CASSLRRDQPQHF. Here the CDR3 DNA reads TGTGCCAGCAGCTTAAGGAGGGATCAGCCCCAGCATTTT.

This clone was seen a few times. The gene calls are TRBV7-9 and TRBJ2-7; tentatively, D is TRBD1 (6 bases). The CDR3 spans 15 residues. The ends were cut back, 2 bases at V and 2 bases at J, with 13 bases in the middle. Looked up from germline, CDR1 is SEHNR and CDR2 is FQNEAQ (reference sequence). The DNA for the CDR3 is TGTGCCAGCAGCTTAACTGCACAGGGCACCTACGAGCAGTACTTC. Its protein product is CASSLTAQGTYEQYF.

The V call is TRBV5-5, the J call TRBJ1-5; D is unresolved. This CDR3 is built from 13 residues. V lost 1 base to trimming and J lost 5 bases, with 7 bases between them. Germline CDR1 SGHKS, CDR2 YYEKEE (reference sequence). Here the CDR3 DNA reads TGTGCCAGCAGCTTGTCACGGGATCAGCCCCAGCATTTT. Translated, it gives CASSLSRDQPQHF.

The chain uses TRBV9 and TRBJ1-4; 7 bases are a match to TRBD1. Trimming took 5 bases from V and 4 from J; bases not matched to a gene: 2. This CDR3 region has 13 residues. In germline, CDR1 is SGDLS, CDR2 YYNGEE. The CDR3 here is CASRGTDNEKLFF. As DNA, the CDR3 is TGTGCCAGCAGGGGGACAGATAATGAAAAACTGTTTTTT.